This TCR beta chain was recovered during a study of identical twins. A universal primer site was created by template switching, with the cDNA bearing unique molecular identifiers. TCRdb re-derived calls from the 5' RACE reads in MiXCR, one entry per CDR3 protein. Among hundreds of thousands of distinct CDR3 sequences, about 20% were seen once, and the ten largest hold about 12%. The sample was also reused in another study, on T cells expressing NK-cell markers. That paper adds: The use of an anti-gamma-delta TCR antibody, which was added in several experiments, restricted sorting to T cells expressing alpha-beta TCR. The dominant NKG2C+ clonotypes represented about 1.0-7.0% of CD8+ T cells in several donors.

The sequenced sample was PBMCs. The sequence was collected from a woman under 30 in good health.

CDR3 sequence: CAISGDFYEQYF. The CDR3 nucleotides are TGTGCCATCAGCGGGGACTTCTACGAGCAGTACTTC. This chain links TRBV10-3 with TRBJ2-7, with D possibly matching TRBD2 (6 bases). From germline, CDR1 is ENHRY and CDR2 SYGVKD. The V end was cut by 6 bases, the J end by 3 bases, with 9 bases between. The CDR3 covers 12 residues.